The 20 T cell receptor beta chains below were found in one sample sequenced in a study of PD-1 blockade in classical Hodgkin lymphoma. Assay: immunoSEQ multiplex PCR; the TCRdb copy retains only in-frame clones and omits some. The sample has 65,000 to 95,000 clones; roughly 90% are singletons. Each and every patient relapsed after autologous stem cell transplantation, and patients got differing brentuximab vedotin exposure. This specimen consisted of peripheral blood mononuclear cells (PBMCs), obtained at baseline. Receptor source: a human donor with classical Hodgkin lymphoma.

The chain employs TRBV5-5 and TRBJ2-7; 13 bases match TRBD2. Germline V gene sequence: CDR1 SGHKS, CDR2 YYEKEE (reference sequence). The CDR3 sequence is 15 residues long. The trim removed 4 bases at V and 2 bases at J, leaving 3 bases unmatched. Here the CDR3 reads CASSRGTSGAYEQYF. The CDR3 DNA reads TGTGCCAGCAGCCGTGGGACTAGCGGGGCCTACGAGCAGTACTTC.

V usage is TRBV2 and J usage is TRBJ2-1; tentative D call: TRBD2 (6 bases). The CDR3 is 12 residues long. The germline CDR1 and CDR2 sequences are SNHLY and FYNNEI. Trimming took 7 bases from V and 10 from J, leaving 14 bases between them. CDR3 residues: CASTGGPWEQFF. CDR3 coding DNA: TGTGCCAGCACCGGAGGGCCTTGGGAGCAGTTCTTC.

This clone has only one observation. V and J are TRBV5-1 and TRBJ2-3; 7 bases fit TRBD2. Germline V gene data show CDR1 as SGHRS and CDR2 as YFSETQ. V was clipped by 4 bases and J by 6 bases; unmatched bases: 11. The CDR3 extends over 15 amino acids. The CDR3 region is CASSAGGGASDTQYF. Here the CDR3 DNA reads TGCGCCAGCAGCGCTGGCGGGGGAGCAAGCGATACGCAGTATTTT.

This chain connects TRBV5-1 to TRBJ2-3, with 8 bases identical to TRBD1. The CDR3 has 16 residues. Losses at the gene ends were 7 bases for V and 4 bases for J; bases not matched to a gene: 14. Germline V gene sequence: CDR1 SGHRS, CDR2 YFSETQ. CDR3 nucleotides: TGCGCCAGCCGCGATCAGGGGGCAAGGGAGGCAGATACGCAGTATTTT. Residues: CASRDQGAREADTQYF.

The CDR3 coding sequence is TGCGCCAGCAGCCCTAGACAGTGGACTAACTATGGCTACACCTTC. Translation: CASSPRQWTNYGYTF. The chain combines TRBV4-1 with TRBJ1-2, with TRBD1 as a possible D gene (5 bases). The germline V gene encodes CDR1 MGHRA and CDR2 YSYEKL. The length of the CDR3 is 15 residues. V lost 4 bases and J lost 0, with 12 bases in between.

The gene calls are TRBV29-1 and TRBJ1-5, with a weak D call TRBD1 (6 bases). This CDR3 contains 13 residues. Germline-derived CDR1 and CDR2 are SQVTM and ANQGSEA. Trimming stripped 6 bases from V and 1 base from J, with 10 bases between. In DNA form, the CDR3 reads TGCAGCGTCATTACAGGGAGCAATCAGCCCCAGCATTTT. Residues: CSVITGSNQPQHF.

The chain uses TRBV6-5 and TRBJ2-5, with D hard to call. Trimming shortened V by 2 bases and J by 3 bases, and 16 bases separated the two germline ends. CDR1 and CDR2 (germline): MNHEY, SVGAGI. The CDR3 has 16 residues. This CDR3 is CASSYGLYEREETQYF. CDR3 coding DNA: TGTGCCAGCAGTTACGGGCTTTACGAGCGCGAAGAGACCCAGTACTTC.

This sequence joins TRBV6-1 and TRBJ2-1; no clear D gene. Germline V gives CDR1 MNHNS, CDR2 SASEGT. CDR3 size: 15 residues. Trimming shortened V by 2 bases and J by 7 bases, and 15 bases separated the two germline ends. DNA of the CDR3: TGTGCCAGCAGTGAACGTGCTAGTGGAAAGAATGAGCAGTTCTTC. It encodes CASSERASGKNEQFF.

This CDR3 reads CASSRDRGNNGYTF. The CDR3 DNA is TGTGCCAGCAGCAGGGACAGGGGGAATAATGGCTACACCTTC. The gene calls are TRBV6-5 and TRBJ1-2, with 11 bases lining up with TRBD1. Germline V gives CDR1 MNHEY, CDR2 SVGAGI. J lost 6 bases, V lost 6 bases, and 6 bases had no gene match. There are 14 residues in the CDR3.

The V and J genes are TRBV7-9 and TRBJ2-5; tentative D call: TRBD1 (7 bases). This CDR3 comprises 16 residues. V was cut by 2 bases and J by 3 bases, with 16 bases left in between. Germline V CDR1 and CDR2: SEHNR, FQNEAQ (reference sequence). CDR3 DNA: TGTGCCAGCAGCTTACAGGGCGGCAGGGGGGAAGAGACCCAGTACTTC. Translation gives CASSLQGGRGEETQYF.

Comment on this clone: The same CDR3 also results from other DNA sequences found in this sample. The rearrangement uses TRBV7-2 and TRBJ1-1, with D perhaps matching TRBD1 (5 bases). The CDR3 runs to 13 residues. V shed 1 base and J shed 3 bases, with 6 bases lying between them. In germline, CDR1 is SGHTA, CDR2 FQGNSA. The CDR3 loop reads CASSLEGHTEAFF. The CDR3, as DNA: TGTGCCAGCAGCTTAGAGGGGCACACTGAAGCTTTCTTT.

The V and J genes are TRBV6-1 and TRBJ2-2; 8 bases line up with TRBD2. CDR3 length: 19 amino acids. Germline values: CDR1 MNHNS, CDR2 SASEGT. With V trimmed by 3 bases and J by 6 bases, 18 bases remained unmatched. CDR3 in amino acids: CASSEWSVAGTVRAGELFF. CDR3 in DNA: TGTGCCAGCAGTGAGTGGTCGGTAGCGGGGACGGTTAGGGCCGGGGAGCTGTTTTTT.

The DNA of the CDR3 is TGTGCCATCAGTGCTCAGGGGGCAGGGGATACGCAGTATTTT. Translation gives CAISAQGAGDTQYF. The chain joins TRBV10-3 to TRBJ2-3; 8 bases agree with TRBD1. This CDR3 is 14 amino acids long. Germline V gives CDR1 ENHRY, CDR2 SYGVKD. The J segment lost 6 bases and the V segment lost 4 bases, leaving 6 bases of the junction unmatched.

The chain is built from TRBV5-1 and TRBJ1-2, with a possible D match to TRBD1 (6 bases). Germline V gene lookup returns CDR1 SGHRS and CDR2 YFSETQ. Between the trimmed V and J ends, which lost 4 bases and 6 bases, there was a span of 10 bases. There are 12 residues in the CDR3. CDR3 DNA: TGCGCCAGCAGCCGGGACACCGATGGCTACACCTTC. This codes for CASSRDTDGYTF.

This chain joins TRBV6-5 and TRBJ2-3; D gene uncertain. Deletions cut 2 bases from V and 11 bases from J, with 11 bases between. This CDR3 has 12 residues. CDR1 is MNHEY and CDR2 is SVGAGI in the germline V gene. CDR3: CASSYDTLVQYF. The CDR3 nucleotides read TGTGCCAGCAGTTACGACACCTTGGTGCAGTATTTT.

The J gene is TRBJ2-1, the V gene TRBV28; D uncertain. The CDR3 extends over 11 amino acids. From germline, CDR1 is MDHEN and CDR2 SYDVKM. With 6 bases removed from V and 9 bases from J, the gap between germline ends came to 9 bases. CDR3 DNA: TGTGCCAGCAGCCCGGTTGGTGAGCAGTTCTTC. It translates to CASSPVGEQFF.

The chain has TRBV5-8 and TRBJ1-1, with 9 positions matching TRBD1. After removal of 2 bases from V and 3 bases from J, the junction contained 5 bases not matched to a gene. The germline CDR1 and CDR2 sequences are SGHTS and YDEGEE. The CDR3 runs to 15 residues. Here the CDR3 reads CASSFGDRVYTEAFF. The CDR3 coding sequence is TGTGCCAGCAGCTTCGGGGACAGGGTGTACACTGAAGCTTTCTTT.

Regarding this clone: An end of the junction differs from the germline gene, which may be a read error. The rearrangement uses TRBV7-7 and TRBJ2-1, with D unresolved. The length of the CDR3 is 17 residues. Germline V gene sequence: CDR1 SSHAT, CDR2 FNYEAQ (reference sequence). The CDR3, as DNA: TGTGCTAGCAGCTCCCGACCTCCCCCGGCTCCTAACAATGAGCAGTTCTTC. This gives the protein CASSSRPPPAPNNEQFF.

This clone was counted between two and nine times. The chain carries TRBV28 and TRBJ2-3; TRBD1 might be the D (5 bases). V lost 5 bases, J lost 9 bases, and 21 bases lay in between. The CDR3 totals 15 residues. The germline V gene has CDR1 MDHEN and CDR2 SYDVKM. The CDR3 reads CASSPRTRTGRTQYF. CDR3 bases: TGTGCCAGCAGTCCGCGGACCCGAACAGGACGGACGCAGTATTTT.

The CDR3 coding sequence is TGTGCCAGCAGCTTATACTCCGGACAGGCTAACTATGGCTACACCTTC. This gives the protein CASSLYSGQANYGYTF. The rearrangement links TRBV7-2 to TRBJ1-2, with 7 bases fitting TRBD1. J lost 0 bases, V lost 2 bases, and 6 bases had no gene match. Per the germline V gene, CDR1 is SGHTA and CDR2 is FQGNSA. The CDR3 length is 16 residues.